The subject of this entry is one T cell receptor (beta chain). Its antigen is currently unknown. The sample is drawn from a study of post-analysis software for immune sequencing data. On the study more broadly: Recorded subtypes: relapsing-remitting, secondary progressive, progressive-relapsing; some patients unannotated. The study, taken as a whole, reports: Multiple sclerosis patients had significantly lower normalized Chao1 diversity than controls. F measure showed strong co-clustering of same-batch samples. Patients used a few TRBV segments, including TRBV5-6, TRBV5-1 and TRBV20-1, more often than controls.

Libraries were made from TCR beta cDNA, and they carried unique molecular identifiers. T cells numbering 1 to 10 million yielded cDNA molecules that totaled roughly 500,000. TCRdb redid the calling of the PCR reads with MiXCR, one entry per CDR3 protein. Here the sample spans around 250,000 distinct CDR3 sequences, roughly a third being singletons. V lost 3 bases and J lost 4, with 9 bases in between. Germline V lookup: CDR1 MGHDK, CDR2 SYGVNS. CDR3 size: 13 residues. This clonotype was sampled from a girl aged 10 to 17 with multiple sclerosis. The chain uses TRBV25-1 and TRBJ1-2; D not resolved. The sequenced sample consisted of blood. The CDR3 region is CASSDVGPYGYTF. The DNA of the CDR3 is TGTGCCAGCAGTGACGTAGGGCCCTATGGCTACACCTTC.